The 14 T cell receptor beta chains below all came from one sample that was sequenced in a study of shared clonotypes between healthy human individuals. The method was immunoSEQ multiplex PCR; TCRdb's version includes in-frame clones alone and lacks a portion of them. The sample yields roughly 2.2 million clones, roughly 92% seen once. Sequencing was performed on naive CD4+ T cells from PBMCs. Subset noted: CD45RA+ positively selected. The receptors here all came from a man aged 18 to 29 in good health. Some clones in this sample may be carry-over from other donors' samples.

The genes are TRBV19 and TRBJ2-2, with unresolved D. The CDR3 runs 13 residues. V was cut by 2 bases and J by 6 bases, with 7 bases left in between. Germline loops: CDR1 LNHDA, CDR2 SQIVND (reference sequence). The CDR3 region has the DNA TGTGCCAGTAGTATATTCCCCCCCGGGGAGCTGTTTTTT. The encoded protein is CASSIFPPGELFF.

This chain connects TRBV5-4 to TRBJ2-7; D assignment may be TRBD1 or TRBD2 (6 bases each). The length of the CDR3 is 15 residues. The ends were cut back, 1 base at V and 3 bases at J, with 14 bases in the middle. Looked up from germline, CDR1 is SGHNT and CDR2 is YYREEE (reference sequence). Here the CDR3 reads CASSLLVRGLYEQYF. As DNA, the CDR3 is TGTGCCAGCAGCTTGCTGGTCAGGGGACTCTACGAGCAGTACTTC.

A few counts support this clone. J is TRBJ1-2 and V is TRBV19, with unresolved D. Trimming removed 5 bases from V and 4 bases from J, with 11 bases in between. CDR1 LNHDA and CDR2 SQIVND come from the germline V gene (reference sequence). The CDR3 totals 13 residues. The CDR3 DNA sequence: TGTGCCAGTAGTCCGACATTGGGCTATGGCTACACCTTC. Its protein product is CASSPTLGYGYTF.

V gene TRBV28 combines with J gene TRBJ1-1; TRBD1 agrees at 7 bases. The CDR3 loop spans 15 amino acids. V trimming: 8 bases; J trimming: 3 bases; junction bases outside the gene matches: 12. The germline V gene has CDR1 MDHEN and CDR2 SYDVKM. The CDR3 DNA reads as TGTGCCAGCCCTCCCCCGACAGGGAGGGACACTGAAGCTTTCTTT. This codes for CASPPPTGRDTEAFF. Drawing the rest from reference TRBV28 and TRBJ1-1, the complete variable domain is DVKVTQSSRYLVKRTGEKVFLECVQDMDHENMFWYRQDPGLGLRLIYFSYDVKMKEKGDIPEGYSVSREKKERFSLILESASTNQTSMYLCASPPPTGRDTEAFFGQGTRLTVV.

V gene TRBV4-1 combines with J gene TRBJ2-7; 10 bases align to TRBD2. V trimming: 4 bases; J trimming: 3 bases; junction bases outside the gene matches: 9. This CDR3 is built from 16 residues. Germline V gene data show CDR1 as MGHRA and CDR2 as YSYEKL. The CDR3 nucleotides are TGCGCCAGCAGCCCCCCAGCGGGACTAGCGTACTACGAGCAGTACTTC. Translated: CASSPPAGLAYYEQYF.

CDR3 sequence: CASSPRTGRNTEAFF. CDR3 DNA sequence: TGTGCCAGCAGCCCCAGGACAGGTAGGAACACTGAAGCTTTCTTT. The chain joins TRBV2 to TRBJ1-1; 7 nucleotides agree with TRBD1. The V segment lost 6 bases and the J segment 1 base; nucleotides outside the gene matches: 8. Per the germline V gene, CDR1 is SNHLY and CDR2 is FYNNEI. The CDR3 is 15 amino acids.

V and J are TRBV25-1 and TRBJ1-1; 10 nucleotides match TRBD1. CDR3 length: 17 residues. V lost 6 bases to trimming and J lost 0 bases; unmatched junction nucleotides: 10. From germline, CDR1 is MGHDK and CDR2 SYGVNS. The CDR3 DNA reads as TGTGCCAGCAGGCCCGACAGGGGGCGAATGATGAACACTGAAGCTTTCTTT. Protein sequence: CASRPDRGRMMNTEAFF.

V and J are TRBV19 and TRBJ2-7, with TRBD2 identical over 8 bases. CDR1 is LNHDA and CDR2 is SQIVND in the germline V gene (reference sequence). The J segment lost 3 bases and the V segment lost 5 bases, leaving 9 bases of the junction unmatched. This CDR3 has 15 amino acids. For the CDR3, the DNA is TGTGCCAGTAGTGGACCGGGACTAGGGAGCTACGAGCAGTACTTC. Protein sequence: CASSGPGLGSYEQYF. The full variable domain, in which reference TRBV19 and TRBJ2-7 provide the parts outside the CDR3, is DGGITQSPKYLFRKEGQNVTLSCEQNLNHDAMYWYRQDPGQGLRLIYYSQIVNDFQKGDIAEGYSVSREKKESFPLTVTSAQKNPTAFYLCASSGPGLGSYEQYFGPGTRLTVT.

V gene TRBV9 combines with J gene TRBJ1-6, with 9 bases identical to TRBD1. V dropped 7 bases and J dropped 2; count of bases not matched to a gene: 7. The CDR3 is 16 residues long. Germline V gives CDR1 SGDLS, CDR2 YYNGEE. CDR3 in amino acids: CASGGQGTTYNSPLHF. In DNA, the CDR3 is TGTGCCAGCGGGGGACAGGGCACAACCTATAATTCACCCCTCCACTTT.

CDR3 bases: TGCGCCAGCAGTCGGGCCTACACAGATACGCAGTATTTT. It yields the protein CASSRAYTDTQYF. V is TRBV5-1 and J is TRBJ2-3; no firm D call. From germline, CDR1 is SGHRS and CDR2 YFSETQ. V was pared by 5 bases and J by 2 bases, with 9 bases between. CDR3 size: 13 residues.

The chain uses TRBV5-8 and TRBJ2-5, with 11 bases that match TRBD2. Germline V gene data show CDR1 as SGHTS and CDR2 as YDEGEE. The CDR3 length is 15 residues. The J segment lost 2 bases and the V segment lost 4 bases, leaving 4 bases of the junction unmatched. Here the CDR3 DNA reads TGTGCCAGCAGCATCGGGACTAGCGGACAAGAGACCCAGTACTTC. This sequence encodes CASSIGTSGQETQYF.

This chain uses TRBV30 with TRBJ2-1; 11 nucleotides match TRBD2. Germline CDR1 reads GTSNPN; CDR2 reads SVGIG (reference sequence). With 2 bases clipped from V and 8 bases from J, the junction kept 5 bases outside the gene matches. The CDR3 runs to 14 residues. The CDR3, as DNA: TGTGCCTGGAGTCTGGGACTAGCGGTGGATGAGCAGTTCTTC. It yields the protein CAWSLGLAVDEQFF.

This chain uses TRBV6-1 with TRBJ2-4; 8 bases fit TRBD2. The CDR3 covers 15 residues. Germline CDR1 is MNHNS and CDR2 is SASEGT. Unmatched junction bases numbered 7, after V lost 8 bases and J lost 1 base. The CDR3 nucleotides read TGTGCCAGCGGAGCGGGGGTGATCGCCAAAAACATTCAGTACTTC. Its protein product is CASGAGVIAKNIQYF.

This chain connects TRBV9 to TRBJ2-1, with 7 bases matching TRBD1. The CDR3 is 15 amino acids. J lost 9 bases, V lost 7 bases, and 16 bases had no gene match. Germline V CDR1 and CDR2: SGDLS, YYNGEE. CDR3 amino acids: CASDNLPQGGGEQFF. DNA of the CDR3: TGTGCCAGCGACAACCTCCCCCAAGGGGGCGGTGAGCAGTTCTTC.